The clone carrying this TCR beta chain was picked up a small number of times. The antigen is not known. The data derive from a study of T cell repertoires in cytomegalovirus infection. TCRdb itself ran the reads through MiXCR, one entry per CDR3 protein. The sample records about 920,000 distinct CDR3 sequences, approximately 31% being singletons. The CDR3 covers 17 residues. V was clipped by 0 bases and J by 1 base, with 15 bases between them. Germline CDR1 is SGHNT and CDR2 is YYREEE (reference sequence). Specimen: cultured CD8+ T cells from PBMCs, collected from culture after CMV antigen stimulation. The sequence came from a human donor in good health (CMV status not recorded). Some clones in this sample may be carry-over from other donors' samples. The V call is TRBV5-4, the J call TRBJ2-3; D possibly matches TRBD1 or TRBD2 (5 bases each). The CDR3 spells CASSLGGGRGGTDTQYF. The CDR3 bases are TGTGCCAGCAGCTTGGGAGGAGGACGAGGGGGCACAGATACGCAGTATTTT.